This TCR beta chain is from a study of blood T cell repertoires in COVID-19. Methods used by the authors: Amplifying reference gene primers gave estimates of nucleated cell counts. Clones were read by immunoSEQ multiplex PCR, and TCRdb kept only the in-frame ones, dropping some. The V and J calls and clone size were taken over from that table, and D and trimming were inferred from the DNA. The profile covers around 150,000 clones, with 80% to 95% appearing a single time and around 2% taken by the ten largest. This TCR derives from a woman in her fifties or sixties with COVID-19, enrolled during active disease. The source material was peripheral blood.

As DNA, the CDR3 is TGTGCCAGCAGCGTAACTACCGTAGGTGACACGCAGTATTTT. This encodes CASSVTTVGDTQYF. The chain employs TRBV9 and TRBJ2-3; D ambiguous. V dropped 1 base and J dropped 9 bases, with 15 bases sitting between them. Per the germline V gene, CDR1 is SGDLS and CDR2 is YYNGEE. The CDR3 runs 14 residues.